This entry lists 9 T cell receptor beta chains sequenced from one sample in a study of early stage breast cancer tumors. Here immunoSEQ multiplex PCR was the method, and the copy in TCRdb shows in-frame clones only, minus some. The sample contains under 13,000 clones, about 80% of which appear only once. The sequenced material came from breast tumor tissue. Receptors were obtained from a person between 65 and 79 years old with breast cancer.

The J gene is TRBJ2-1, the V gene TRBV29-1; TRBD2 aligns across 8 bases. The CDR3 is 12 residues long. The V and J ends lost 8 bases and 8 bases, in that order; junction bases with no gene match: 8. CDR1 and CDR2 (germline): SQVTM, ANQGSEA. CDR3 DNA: TGCAGCAAGGGACTAGGGAACGATGAGCAGTTCTTC. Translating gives CSKGLGNDEQFF.

The CDR3, as DNA: TGTGCCAGCAGCGTAGGCCGGGTTACCGGGGAGCTGTTTTTT. Its translation is CASSVGRVTGELFF. The J gene is TRBJ2-2, the V gene TRBV9; D remains ambiguous. Trimming removed 0 bases from V and 5 bases from J, with 8 bases in between. Germline V gives CDR1 SGDLS, CDR2 YYNGEE. The CDR3 length is 14 residues.

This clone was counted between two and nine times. The CDR3 DNA reads TGTGCCAGTAGTATTGCCCGAGGAGGTGAGCAGTTCTTC. This codes for CASSIARGGEQFF. The V call is TRBV19, the J call TRBJ2-1; perhaps TRBD2 as D (5 bases). The ends were cut back, 3 bases at V and 9 bases at J, with 12 bases in the middle. This CDR3 region has 13 residues. The germline gives CDR1 LNHDA, CDR2 SQIVND (reference sequence).

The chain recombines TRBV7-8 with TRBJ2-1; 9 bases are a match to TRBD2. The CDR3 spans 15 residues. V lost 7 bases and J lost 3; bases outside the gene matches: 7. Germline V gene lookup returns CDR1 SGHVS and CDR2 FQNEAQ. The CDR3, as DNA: TGTGCCAGCATCAGGGCGGGAGGGAACTACAATGAGCAGTTCTTC. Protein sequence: CASIRAGGNYNEQFF.

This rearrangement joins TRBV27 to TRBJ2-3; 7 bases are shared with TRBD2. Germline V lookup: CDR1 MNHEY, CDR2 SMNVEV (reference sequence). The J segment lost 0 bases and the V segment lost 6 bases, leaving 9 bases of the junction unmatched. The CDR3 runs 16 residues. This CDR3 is CASSPWASGSTDTQYF. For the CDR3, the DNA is TGTGCCAGCAGCCCTTGGGCTAGCGGCAGCACAGATACGCAGTATTTT.

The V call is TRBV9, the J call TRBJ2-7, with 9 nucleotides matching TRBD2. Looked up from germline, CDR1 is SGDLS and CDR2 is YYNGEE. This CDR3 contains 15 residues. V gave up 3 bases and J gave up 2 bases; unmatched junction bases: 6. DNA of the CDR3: TGTGCCAGCAGCGCATCTAGCGGGGCCACCTACGAGCAGTACTTC. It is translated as CASSASSGATYEQYF.

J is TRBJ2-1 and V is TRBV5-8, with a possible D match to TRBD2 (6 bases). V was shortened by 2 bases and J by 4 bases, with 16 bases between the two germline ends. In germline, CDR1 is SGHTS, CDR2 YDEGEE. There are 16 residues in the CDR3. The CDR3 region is CASSLRRASGYNEQFF. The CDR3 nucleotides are TGTGCCAGCAGCTTACGGCGGGCCAGCGGGTACAATGAGCAGTTCTTC.

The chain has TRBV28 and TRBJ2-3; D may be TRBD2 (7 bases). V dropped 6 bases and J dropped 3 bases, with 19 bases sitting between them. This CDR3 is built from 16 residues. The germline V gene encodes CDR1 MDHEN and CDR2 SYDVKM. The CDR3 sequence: CASSSPGGRKTDTQYF. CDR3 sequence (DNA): TGTGCCAGCAGCTCACCCGGGGGGCGCAAAACAGATACGCAGTATTTT. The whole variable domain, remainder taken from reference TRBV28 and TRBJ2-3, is DVKVTQSSRYLVKRTGEKVFLECVQDMDHENMFWYRQDPGLGLRLIYFSYDVKMKEKGDIPEGYSVSREKKERFSLILESASTNQTSMYLCASSSPGGRKTDTQYFGPGTRLTVL.

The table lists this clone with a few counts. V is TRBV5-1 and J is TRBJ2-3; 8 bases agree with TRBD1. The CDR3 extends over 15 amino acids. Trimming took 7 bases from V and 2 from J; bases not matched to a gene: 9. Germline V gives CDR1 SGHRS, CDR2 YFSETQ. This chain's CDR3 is CASGERGQATDTQYF. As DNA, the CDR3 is TGCGCCAGCGGTGAGAGGGGACAGGCCACAGATACGCAGTATTTT.